This T cell receptor beta chain was retrieved from a study of cytomegalovirus exposure and HLA in healthy donors. Researchers ran the PCR with 60 Vbeta and 13 Jbeta primers. Profiled with immunoSEQ multiplex PCR; TCRdb holds only in-frame clones, not every one. This sample yields 150,000 to 200,000 clones, of which roughly 80% are seen a single time; about 0.77% belongs to the top ten. The CDR3 contains 14 residues. Germline CDR1 SGHRS, CDR2 YFSETQ. Whole-study findings and limits: V- and J-gene trimming in TCR beta was tied to a missense DCLRE1C variant by an analysis performed later. TCR beta sequences reportedly predicted most subjects' HLA-A and HLA-B alleles accurately.

As regards this clone: Its antigen is not known.

The source of this sequence is a young woman in good health and CMV-seronegative. Sequencing used PBMCs. The chain is built from TRBV5-1 and TRBJ2-5, with D unclear. The J call may be in error: the DNA end matches TRBJ2-7 better. CDR3 sequence reads: CASSPDIDSYEQYF. The CDR3 DNA sequence: TGCGCCAGCAGCCCTGATATAGACTCCTACGAGCAGTACTTC.